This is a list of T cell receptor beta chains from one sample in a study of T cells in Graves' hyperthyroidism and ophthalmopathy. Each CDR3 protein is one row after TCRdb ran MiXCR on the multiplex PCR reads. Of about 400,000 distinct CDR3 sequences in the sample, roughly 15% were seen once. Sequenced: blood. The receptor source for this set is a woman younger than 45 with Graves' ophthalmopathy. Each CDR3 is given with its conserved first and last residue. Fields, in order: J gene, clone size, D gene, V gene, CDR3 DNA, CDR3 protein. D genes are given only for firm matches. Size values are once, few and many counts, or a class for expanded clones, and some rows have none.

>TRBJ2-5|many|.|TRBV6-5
TGTGCCAGCAGTTACGTTTCGGAACAAGAGACCCAGTACTTC
CASSYVSEQETQYF
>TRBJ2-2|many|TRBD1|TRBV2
TGTGCCAGCACCCGAGGGGGACAGGGAAAAACCGGGGAGCTGTTTTTT
CASTRGGQGKTGELFF
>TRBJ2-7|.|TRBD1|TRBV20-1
TGCAGTGCCCAGACAGGGGGCTCAACCTCCTACGAGCAGTACTTC
CSAQTGGSTSYEQYF
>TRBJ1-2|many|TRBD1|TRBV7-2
TGTGCCAGCAGTAAACAGGGGCCCAATAACTATGGCTACACCTTC
CASSKQGPNNYGYTF
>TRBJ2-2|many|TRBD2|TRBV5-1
TGTGCCAGCAGCTTTAGCGGGGGGCCTAACACCGGGGAGCTGTTTTTT
CASSFSGGPNTGELFF
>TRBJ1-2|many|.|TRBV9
TGTGCCAGCAGCACCCCCCCTCACTATGGCTACACCTTC
CASSTPPHYGYTF
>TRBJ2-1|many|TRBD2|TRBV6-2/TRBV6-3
TGTGCCAGCAGTTCTAGCGGGGGGCCCTACCCCAATGAGCAGTTCTTC
CASSSSGGPYPNEQFF
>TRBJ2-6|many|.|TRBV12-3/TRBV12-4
TGTGCCAGCATCCTCACTGGAACTGGGGCCAACGTCCTGACTTTC
CASILTGTGANVLTF
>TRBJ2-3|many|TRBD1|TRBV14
TGTGCCAGCAGCCCCTATTTGACAGGGGGAACGAGATCCCCCACAGATACGCAGTATTTT
CASSPYLTGGTRSPTDTQYF
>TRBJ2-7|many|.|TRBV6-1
TGTGCCAGCAGTCTATCTTTCGGAGGGCTTTCCTACGAGCAGTACTTC
CASSLSFGGLSYEQYF
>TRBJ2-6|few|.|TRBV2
TGTGCCAGCCGATTACAGGGAGGGCTTTACTCTGGGGCCAACGTCCTGACTTTC
CASRLQGGLYSGANVLTF
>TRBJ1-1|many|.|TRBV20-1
TGCAGTGCTGACTGGAGGGGACACATGAACACTGAAGCTTTCTTT
CSADWRGHMNTEAFF
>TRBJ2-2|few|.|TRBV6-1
TGTGCCAGCAGTGTTGGGACAACGAACACCGGGGAGCTGTTTTTT
CASSVGTTNTGELFF
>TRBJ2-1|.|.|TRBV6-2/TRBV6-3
TGTGCCAGCCACCGCGGGGGCTCCCACAATGAGCAGTTCTTC
CASHRGGSHNEQFF
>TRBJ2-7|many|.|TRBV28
TGTGCCAGCATGGGGGGTTACGAGCAGTACTTC
CASMGGYEQYF
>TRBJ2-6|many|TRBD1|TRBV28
TGTGCCAGCAGTCCCTGGGACAGGGGGCCTGGGGCCAACGTCCTGACTTTC
CASSPWDRGPGANVLTF
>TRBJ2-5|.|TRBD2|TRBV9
TGTGCCAGCAGCGCCGGACCGGGACTAGTGGAGACCCGGTACTTC
CASSAGPGLVETRYF
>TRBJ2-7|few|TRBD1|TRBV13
TGTGCCAGCAGCCCCCGGGACAGAGACTACGAGCAGTACTTC
CASSPRDRDYEQYF
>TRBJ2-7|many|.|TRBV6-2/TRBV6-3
TGTGCCAGCTCCGACAGATCCTACGAGCAGTACTTC
CASSDRSYEQYF
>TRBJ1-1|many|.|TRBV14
TGTGCCAGCAGCCAAGAGCCCCAGCGAGTTGAAGCTTTCTTT
CASSQEPQRVEAFF
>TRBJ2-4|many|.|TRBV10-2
TGCGCCAGCGGCTTCCCCAGATTCTTAGCCAAAAACATTCAGTACTTC
CASGFPRFLAKNIQYF
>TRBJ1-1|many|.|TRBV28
TGTGCCAGCAGTGTAGTCACTGAAGCTTTCTTT
CASSVVTEAFF
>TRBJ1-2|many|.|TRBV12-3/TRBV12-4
TGTGCCAGCAGAACCGGGACACTCCACGATGGCTACACCTTC
CASRTGTLHDGYTF
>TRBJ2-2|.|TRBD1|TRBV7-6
TGTGCCAGCAGCTTAGGCCCCCGGGACAGGGTATTCGGGGAGCTGTTTTTT
CASSLGPRDRVFGELFF
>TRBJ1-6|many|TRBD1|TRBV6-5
TGTGCCAGCAGACGACAGGGCTATAATTCACCCCTCCACTTT
CASRRQGYNSPLHF
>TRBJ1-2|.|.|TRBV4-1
TGCGCCAGCAGCCAAGGGAGGACAGCTAACTATGGCTACACCTTC
CASSQGRTANYGYTF
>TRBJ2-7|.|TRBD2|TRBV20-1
TGCAGTGCTAGTCTCGGGGGGGTGCCCGCCGAGCAGTACTTC
CSASLGGVPAEQYF
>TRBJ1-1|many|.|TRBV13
TGTGCCAGCAGCTGGGGTACTGAAGCTTTCTTT
CASSWGTEAFF
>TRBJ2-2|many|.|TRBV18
TGTGCCAGCTCACCCTTGGACACCGTCACCGGGGAGCTGTTTTTT
CASSPLDTVTGELFF
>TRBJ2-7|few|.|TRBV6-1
TGTGCCAGCACCCGAGGGGCGGCCCCCTACGAGCAGTACTTC
CASTRGAAPYEQYF
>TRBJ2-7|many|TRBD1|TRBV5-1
TGCGCCAGCAGCAAAGGGACAGGGGACGAGCAGTACTTC
CASSKGTGDEQYF
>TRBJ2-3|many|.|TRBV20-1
TGCAGTGCCAAACAGGGTCTGGCAGATACGCAGTATTTT
CSAKQGLADTQYF
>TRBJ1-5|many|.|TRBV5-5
TGTGCCAGCAGCTTGCTCCCGAAATATAGCAATCAGCCCCAGCATTTT
CASSLLPKYSNQPQHF
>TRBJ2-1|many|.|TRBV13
TGTGCCAGCAGCTTAGACACCACCTACAATGAGCAGTTCTTC
CASSLDTTYNEQFF
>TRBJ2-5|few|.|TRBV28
TGTGCCAGCAGTAACTCCTGGTCCGAGGCTCTGCAAGAGACCCAGTACTTC
CASSNSWSEALQETQYF
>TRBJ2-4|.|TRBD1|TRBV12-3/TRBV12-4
TGTGCCAGCAGTTTAATAGACAGGGGAAACATTCAGTACTTC
CASSLIDRGNIQYF
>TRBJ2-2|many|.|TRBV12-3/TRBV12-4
TGTGCCAGCAGTTTTTCCAGCGGCCGCACCGGGGAGCTGTTTTTT
CASSFSSGRTGELFF
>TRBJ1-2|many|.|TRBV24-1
TGTGCCACCAGTGATGGGGGCCCCTATGGCTACACCTTC
CATSDGGPYGYTF
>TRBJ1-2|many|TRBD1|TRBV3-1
TGTGCCAGCAGCCAAGATTCAGGGGGTAGTAGCTATGGCTACACCTTC
CASSQDSGGSSYGYTF
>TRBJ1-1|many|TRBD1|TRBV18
TGTGCCAGCTCACCGTCAGGGGGGGGTACTGAAGCTTTCTTT
CASSPSGGGTEAFF
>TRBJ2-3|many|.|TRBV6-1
TGTGCCAGCAGTGAAAGCCAAATGGGGACAGATACGCAGTATTTT
CASSESQMGTDTQYF